This is a list of T cell receptor beta chains from one sample in a study of post-analysis software for immune sequencing data. TCRdb redid the calling of the PCR reads with MiXCR, one entry per CDR3 protein. The table has approximately 400,000 distinct CDR3 sequences, less than 35% seen once. Sequencing was carried out using blood. Source of these receptors: a girl aged 10-17 years with multiple sclerosis. The CDR3 runs from the conserved cysteine through the conserved F or W. The D gene is left open where the match is weak. Not all rows give a size; the values are once, few, many and, for expanded clones, a class.

>TRBJ1-2|.|TRBV6-1|.
CASSGGGALNYGYTF
>TRBJ2-6|.|TRBV28|few
CASSLSGAGANVLTF
>TRBJ1-2|TRBD1|TRBV19|.
CASSVGQGTYGYTF
>TRBJ1-6|.|TRBV5-1|.
CASSYADPYLNSPLHF
>TRBJ1-1|TRBD1|TRBV15|.
CATSVRTGTEAFF
>TRBJ2-7|TRBD1|TRBV20-1|few
CSAVHGQGDSYEQYF
>TRBJ2-1|.|TRBV7-9|few
CASNTVTYNEQFF
>TRBJ1-5|TRBD1|TRBV12-3/TRBV12-4|.
CASSRQGFEVQPQHF
>TRBJ2-7|.|TRBV4-1|.
CASSQDYYEQYF
>TRBJ2-1|.|TRBV7-9|.
CASRLSDEQFF
>TRBJ1-6|.|TRBV12-3/TRBV12-4|.
CASRTEGTSPLHF
>TRBJ1-1|TRBD1|TRBV5-6|once
CASSSLLDRARLGNTEAFF
>TRBJ2-1|.|TRBV2|.
CASDGFGGYNEQFF
>TRBJ2-1|TRBD2|TRBV7-2|.
CASSLGGAGTSYNEQFF
>TRBJ2-7|TRBD1|TRBV28|.
CASRPPGQGSYEQYF
>TRBJ1-4|TRBD1|TRBV18|few
CASSSRQGNEKLFF
>TRBJ2-7|.|TRBV12-3/TRBV12-4|.
CASSSPNGGDSYEQYF
>TRBJ2-3|TRBD2|TRBV12-3/TRBV12-4|once
CASSLMAGGGTDAQYF
>TRBJ1-1|TRBD1|TRBV7-9|.
CASSLERGGYTEAFF
>TRBJ2-1|.|TRBV21-1|.
CASPLEPGAVFSYNEQFF
>TRBJ2-7|.|TRBV7-2|.
CASSSLGWGDEQYF
>TRBJ1-5|TRBD1|TRBV4-1|.
CASSQGRQGAREQPQHF
>TRBJ1-2|.|TRBV7-9|few
CASSRDIYGYTF
>TRBJ2-7|.|TRBV4-1|few
CASSQVDGYEQYF
>TRBJ2-5|.|TRBV7-9|.
CASSPKGGPETQYF
>TRBJ1-2|.|TRBV7-3|.
CASSLLQGVSYGYTF
>TRBJ2-7|.|TRBV6-1|.
CASRSGKRTYF
>TRBJ1-5|.|TRBV12-3/TRBV12-4|.
CASSNTGLTQPQHF
>TRBJ2-5|TRBD1|TRBV25-1|few
CASSPPDRAQETQYF
>TRBJ2-1|.|TRBV6-6|.
CASRNERGGNEQFF
>TRBJ1-1|.|TRBV12-3/TRBV12-4|.
CASRPGPMNTEAFF
>.|.|TRBV20-1|.
CSACLGGHETQYF
>TRBJ1-5|.|TRBV12-3/TRBV12-4|.
CASSLEFQPQHF
>TRBJ2-1|TRBD1|TRBV9|.
CASRAGTGVNNEQFF
>TRBJ2-5|TRBD2|TRBV20-1|.
CSATRLAGVLQETQYF
>TRBJ1-1|.|TRBV7-3|.
CASSQTVFSEAFF
>TRBJ2-2|TRBD1|TRBV20-1|few
CSARNTRTGTNTGELFF
>TRBJ1-2|.|TRBV20-1|many
CSASNSLRPDSNYGYTF
>TRBJ2-5|.|TRBV7-9|.
CASSPTGGLGETQYF
>TRBJ2-3|.|TRBV4-2|few
CASSQSEAQYF
>TRBJ1-6|.|TRBV6-5|.
CATRRTYNSPLHF
>TRBJ2-1|.|TRBV7-8|.
CASSPGNGGVYNEQFF
>TRBJ1-1|TRBD1|TRBV5-1|.
CASSLTSGGATEAFF
>TRBJ1-2|.|TRBV27|few
CASSFSPRGGYTF
>TRBJ2-1|TRBD1|TRBV5-1|few
CVSSFQGAWGNEQFF
>TRBJ2-6|.|TRBV3-1|few
CASSQDSVERVSGANVLTF
>TRBJ1-2|TRBD1|TRBV12-3/TRBV12-4|.
CASTLDRIYGYTF
>TRBJ2-7|TRBD1|TRBV7-3|.
CASSPGQGQGEQYF
>TRBJ2-5|TRBD2|TRBV9|few
CASSVASGTSGEETQYF
>TRBJ2-1|.|TRBV29-1|.
CSVERYRGGPTNEQFF
>TRBJ2-7|.|TRBV4-1|few
CASSQEFVGQDLSYEQYF
>TRBJ2-5|.|TRBV7-2|few
CASSPVRNPNRETQYF
>TRBJ2-1|TRBD2|TRBV7-3|.
CASSFTGGNYNEQFF
>TRBJ1-2|.|TRBV7-9|few
CASSDGGRLDYGYTF
>TRBJ2-7|TRBD2|TRBV6-2/TRBV6-3|.
CASSSPRASGESSYEQYF
>TRBJ2-5|TRBD2|TRBV28|few
CASTLAGGLETQYF
>TRBJ2-7|.|TRBV20-1|few
CSASPVTYEQYF
>TRBJ2-6|.|TRBV3-1|.
CASSQEFSSSGANVPTF
>TRBJ2-1|.|TRBV5-1|.
CASSLERITEQFF